This TCR beta chain comes out of a study of glioma-infiltrating T cells after dendritic cell vaccination. Input was approximately 2.1 ug genomic DNA, or all available if less. Using immunoSEQ multiplex PCR, the repertoire was profiled, and TCRdb retains in-frame clones only, with some absent. The sample lists fewer than 95,000 clones; around 84% were seen once. The time point was: after dendritic cell vaccination, including at tumor progression/relapse. The CDR3 covers 12 residues. Deletions cut 5 bases from V and 10 bases from J, with 14 bases between. Germline loops: CDR1 SGHAT, CDR2 FQDESV (reference sequence).

The source material was blood, sampled after dendritic cell vaccination. The source is a human donor with glioblastoma. The gene calls are TRBV11-1 and TRBJ1-2; a possible D gene is TRBD1 (6 bases). CDR3 sequence (DNA): TGTGCCAGCAGCCCCCCAGGGGCCGACTACACCTTC. This translates into CASSPPGADYTF. The full variable domain, completed using reference TRBV11-1 and TRBJ1-2, is EAEVAQSPRYKITEKSQAVAFWCDPISGHATLYWYRQILGQGPELLVQFQDESVVDDSQLPKDRFSAERLKGVDSTLKIQPAELGDSAMYLCASSPPGADYTFGSGTRLTVV.